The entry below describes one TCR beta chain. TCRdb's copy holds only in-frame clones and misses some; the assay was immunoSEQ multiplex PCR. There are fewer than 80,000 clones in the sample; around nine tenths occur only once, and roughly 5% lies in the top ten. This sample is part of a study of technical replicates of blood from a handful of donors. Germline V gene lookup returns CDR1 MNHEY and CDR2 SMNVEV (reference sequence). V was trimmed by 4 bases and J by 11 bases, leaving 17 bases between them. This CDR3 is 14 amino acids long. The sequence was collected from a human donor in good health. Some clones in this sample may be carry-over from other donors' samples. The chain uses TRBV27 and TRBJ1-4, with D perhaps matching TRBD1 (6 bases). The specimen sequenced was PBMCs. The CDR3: CASSSFSTGGKLFF. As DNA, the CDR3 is TGTGCCAGCAGTTCCTTCTCGACAGGCGGGAAACTGTTTTTT.